The 20 T cell receptor beta chains in this list originate from one sample, sequenced in a study of glioma-infiltrating T cells after dendritic cell vaccination (dated by TCRdb to the mid-2010s). Libraries were prepared through the immunoSEQ multiplex PCR assay. TCRdb re-hosts the immuneACCESS table, in-frame sequences only. Its copies lack some clones; in the studies checked, an unresolved V gene accounts for under half of them, and the cause for the rest is not known. The sample records about 82,000 clones, roughly 90% of which are singletons. Together, the top ten hold 3% to 3.5% of the sample. The source material was blood, sampled before dendritic cell vaccination. The receptors here all came from a human donor with glioblastoma.

The chain links TRBV2 to TRBJ2-1; the match to TRBD2 covers 9 bases. Per germline, CDR1 SNHLY and CDR2 FYNNEI. The CDR3 is 14 amino acids. The V gene end was trimmed by 7 bases and the J gene end by 4 bases; junction bases not matched to a gene: 5. CDR3 nucleotide sequence: TGTGCCAGCACGGCGGGAGGGGGGTACAATGAGCAGTTCTTC. Amino acids: CASTAGGGYNEQFF.

This chain joins TRBV2 and TRBJ1-3; 10 positions match TRBD1. Per germline, CDR1 SNHLY and CDR2 FYNNEI. The CDR3 extends over 17 amino acids. With 1 base clipped from V and 4 bases from J, the junction kept 7 bases outside the gene matches. The CDR3 nucleotides are TGTGCCAGCAGTGAAGGGACAGGGGGTCAAGTCGGAAACACCATATATTTT. This translates into CASSEGTGGQVGNTIYF.

J is TRBJ1-1 and V is TRBV5-6; D unclear. This CDR3 comprises 12 residues. Germline assignment: CDR1 SGHDT and CDR2 YYEEEE. The V gene lost 4 bases and the J gene lost 6 bases, with 10 bases spanning the gap. The CDR3 loop is CASSAQVSEAFF. The CDR3 nucleotides are TGTGCCAGCAGCGCCCAGGTTTCTGAAGCTTTCTTT.

This chain connects TRBV7-9 to TRBJ2-1; D uncertain. The CDR3 is made up of 12 amino acids. The germline CDR1 and CDR2 sequences are SEHNR and FQNEAQ (reference sequence). V was trimmed by 8 bases and J by 9 bases, leaving 14 bases between them. Written as DNA, the CDR3 is TGTGCCAGCGTCAAGTGGAGTGCTGAGCAGTTCTTC. This sequence encodes CASVKWSAEQFF. The full variable domain, with the rest looked up from reference TRBV7-9 and TRBJ2-1, is DTGVSQNPRHKITKRGQNVTFRCDPISEHNRLYWYRQTLGQGPEFLTYFQNEAQLEKSRLLSDRFSAERPKGSFSTLEIQRTEQGDSAMYLCASVKWSAEQFFGPGTRLTVL.

V usage is TRBV19 and J usage is TRBJ1-5, with a weak D call TRBD1 (5 bases). Per germline, CDR1 LNHDA and CDR2 SQIVND (reference sequence). The CDR3 extends over 17 amino acids. V lost 1 base to trimming and J lost 0 bases, with 13 bases between them. The DNA for the CDR3 is TGTGCCAGTAGTATAGCGGCAGGGAGGGATAGCAATCAGCCCCAGCATTTT. It is translated as CASSIAAGRDSNQPQHF.

Only a few counts were recorded for this clone. V is TRBV9 and J is TRBJ1-3; maybe TRBD1 (6 bases). The CDR3 runs to 15 residues. V was pared by 2 bases and J by 7 bases, with 16 bases between. CDR1 is SGDLS and CDR2 is YYNGEE in the germline V gene. CDR3 amino acids: CASSVLDQGPNTIYF. CDR3 DNA: TGTGCCAGCAGCGTTTTAGACCAGGGGCCGAACACCATATATTTT. The entire variable domain, with the rest obtained from reference TRBV9 and TRBJ1-3, is as follows: DSGVTQTPKHLITATGQRVTLRCSPRSGDLSVYWYQQSLDQGLQFLIQYYNGEERAKGNILERFSAQQFPDLHSELNLSSLELGDSALYFCASSVLDQGPNTIYFGEGSWLTVV.

The genes are TRBV10-1 and TRBJ2-3, with D possibly being TRBD2 (6 bases). Germline CDR1 is WNHNN and CDR2 is SYGVQD (reference sequence). The CDR3 loop spans 14 amino acids. Trimming removed 9 bases at V and 6 bases at J, with 19 bases between. The CDR3 sequence: CARPRVCGKDTQYF. CDR3 nucleotides: TGCGCCAGACCAAGGGTGTGCGGGAAGGATACGCAGTATTTT.

The CDR3 sequence is CASQREAGVGLTEAFF. The CDR3 bases are TGTGCCAGTCAGAGAGAGGCAGGGGTAGGGCTCACTGAAGCTTTCTTT. The chain carries TRBV21-1 and TRBJ1-1; the DNA was not compared with TRBD1, the D call given in the table. TRBV21-1 is listed as a pseudogene. The CDR3 loop spans 16 amino acids.

The chain combines TRBV19 with TRBJ2-7; 13 nucleotides match TRBD2. Germline trimming cut 4 bases from V and 0 bases from J; bases unmatched to any gene: 6. Germline V gene lookup returns CDR1 LNHDA and CDR2 SQIVND (reference sequence). CDR3 length equals 17 residues. The CDR3: CASSKGLAGLFSYEQYF. The CDR3 bases are TGTGCCAGTAGTAAGGGACTAGCGGGACTCTTCTCCTACGAGCAGTACTTC.

This chain joins TRBV25-1 and TRBJ2-2; D gene ambiguous. V was cut by 2 bases and J by 5 bases, with 6 bases left in between. Germline CDR1 and CDR2: MGHDK and SYGVNS. The CDR3 runs 13 residues. CDR3 protein: CASSERVTGELFF. The CDR3, as DNA: TGTGCCAGCAGTGAACGCGTGACCGGGGAGCTGTTTTTT.

The V and J genes are TRBV6-5 and TRBJ1-1; D might be TRBD1 (5 bases). Trimming removed 0 bases from V and 1 base from J, with 6 bases in between. The CDR3 covers 14 residues. Germline lookup yields CDR1 MNHEY and CDR2 SVGAGI. The CDR3 nucleotides read TGTGCCAGCAGTTACTCGACAGAGAACACTGAAGCTTTCTTT. Its protein is CASSYSTENTEAFF.

V gene TRBV10-3 combines with J gene TRBJ2-2; the match to TRBD1 covers 8 bases. The CDR3 runs to 15 residues. The germline CDR1 and CDR2 sequences are ENHRY and SYGVKD. As DNA, the CDR3 is TGTGCTTCGAGTCCCGGACAGGGAACCACCGGGGAGCTGTTTTTT. It codes for CASSPGQGTTGELFF.

The genes are TRBV5-1 and TRBJ2-5, with D unresolved. The length of the CDR3 is 14 residues. Germline lookup yields CDR1 SGHRS and CDR2 YFSETQ. Trimming removed 4 bases from V and 4 bases from J, with 14 bases in between. The DNA of the CDR3 is TGCGCCAGCAGCGCGAGACAAGAGACAGAGACCCAGTACTTC. Translation: CASSARQETETQYF.

The chain couples TRBV10-3 to TRBJ2-7; D possibly corresponds to TRBD2 (6 bases). The germline V and J ends were trimmed by 6 bases and 0 bases, with 6 bases remaining between them. The CDR3 has 12 amino acids. Germline lookup yields CDR1 ENHRY and CDR2 SYGVKD. The CDR3 DNA sequence: TGTGCCATCAGCGGGAGCTCCTACGAGCAGTACTTC. Its translation is CAISGSSYEQYF.

V gene TRBV7-3 combines with J gene TRBJ2-7; TRBD1 matches at 9 bases. Germline V gene sequence: CDR1 SGHTA, CDR2 FQGTGA. The CDR3 consists of 14 residues. V shed 0 bases, J shed 3 bases, and the junction held 0 bases outside the gene matches. In DNA form, the CDR3 reads TGTGCCAGCAGCTTAACGGGACAGGGCTACGAGCAGTACTTC. It specifies CASSLTGQGYEQYF.

V gene TRBV5-4 combines with J gene TRBJ2-3; 8 bases fit TRBD2. The CDR3 extends over 15 amino acids. With V trimmed by 1 base and J by 4 bases, 5 bases remained unmatched. Germline V gene sequence: CDR1 SGHNT, CDR2 YYREEE (reference sequence). The DNA for the CDR3 is TGTGCCAGCAGCTTGTCGGGCGGGAGGCCAGATACGCAGTATTTT. Amino acids: CASSLSGGRPDTQYF.

This clone has only one observation. V usage is TRBV6-6 and J usage is TRBJ2-1; D call uncertain. V was clipped by 5 bases and J by 9 bases, with 14 bases between them. The CDR3 sequence is 13 residues long. CDR1 and CDR2 (germline): MNHNY, SVGAGI (reference sequence). CDR3 nucleotide sequence: TGTGCCAGCAGTCCCCTGCCCCCGGGTGAGCAGTTCTTC. Protein sequence: CASSPLPPGEQFF.

The genes are TRBV6-1 and TRBJ2-7; the match to TRBD2 covers 10 bases. V shed 0 bases, J shed 6 bases, and the junction held 5 bases outside the gene matches. The CDR3 consists of 15 residues. Per germline, CDR1 MNHNS and CDR2 SASEGT. The CDR3 bases are TGTGCCAGCAGTGAAGCGCCTAGCGGGAGCGGCGAGCAGTACTTC. Its translation is CASSEAPSGSGEQYF.

This chain uses TRBV29-1 with TRBJ2-7; 12 bases fit TRBD2. This CDR3 comprises 13 residues. V dropped 3 bases and J dropped 5; count of bases not matched to a gene: 2. CDR1 and CDR2 from the germline V gene are SQVTM and ANQGSEA. For the CDR3, the DNA is TGCAGCGTTGAGACTAGCGGGAGCCACGAGCAGTACTTC. Residues: CSVETSGSHEQYF.

The chain carries TRBV9 and TRBJ2-3; D is perhaps TRBD1 (6 bases). Germline V gene lookup returns CDR1 SGDLS and CDR2 YYNGEE. This CDR3 spans 15 amino acids. Trimming took off 2 bases at V and 11 bases at J, with 21 bases between the two ends. The CDR3 DNA is TGTGCCAGCAGCGTTAGGGGGACCCTGCAGGGTTTGCAGTATTTT. Translated: CASSVRGTLQGLQYF.